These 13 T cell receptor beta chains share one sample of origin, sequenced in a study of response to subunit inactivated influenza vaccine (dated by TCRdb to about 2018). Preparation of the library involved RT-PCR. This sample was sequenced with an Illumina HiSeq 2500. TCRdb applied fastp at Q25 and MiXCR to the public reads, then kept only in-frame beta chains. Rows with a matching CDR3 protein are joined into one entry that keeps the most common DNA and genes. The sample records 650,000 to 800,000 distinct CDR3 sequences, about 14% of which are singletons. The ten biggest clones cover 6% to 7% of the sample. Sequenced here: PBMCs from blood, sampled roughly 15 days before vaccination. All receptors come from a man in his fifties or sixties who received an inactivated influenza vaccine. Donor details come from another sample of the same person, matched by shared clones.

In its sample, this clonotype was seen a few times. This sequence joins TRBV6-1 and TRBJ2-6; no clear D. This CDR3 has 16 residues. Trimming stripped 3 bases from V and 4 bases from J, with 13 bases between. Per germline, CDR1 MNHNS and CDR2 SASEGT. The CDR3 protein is CASSDGPANGANVLTF. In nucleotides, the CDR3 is TGTGCCAGCAGTGATGGTCCGGCTAACGGGGCCAACGTCCTGACTTTC.

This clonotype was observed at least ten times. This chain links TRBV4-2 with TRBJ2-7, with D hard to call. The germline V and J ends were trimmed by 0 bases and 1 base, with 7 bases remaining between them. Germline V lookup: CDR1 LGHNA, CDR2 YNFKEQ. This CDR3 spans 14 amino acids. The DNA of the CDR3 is TGTGCCAGCAGCCAAGATGACTCGTCCTACGAGCAGTACTTC. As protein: CASSQDDSSYEQYF.

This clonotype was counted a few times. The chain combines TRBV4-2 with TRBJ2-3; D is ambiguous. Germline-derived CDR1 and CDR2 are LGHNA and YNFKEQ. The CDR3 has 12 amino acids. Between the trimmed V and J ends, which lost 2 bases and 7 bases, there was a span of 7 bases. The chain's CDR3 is CASSQSHYTQYF. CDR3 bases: TGTGCCAGCAGCCAATCGCACTATACGCAGTATTTT.

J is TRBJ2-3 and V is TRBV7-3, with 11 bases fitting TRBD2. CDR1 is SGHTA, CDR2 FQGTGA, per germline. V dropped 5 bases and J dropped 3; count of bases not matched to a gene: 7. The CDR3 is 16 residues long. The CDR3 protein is CASSIGTSGLTDTQYF. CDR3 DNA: TGTGCCAGCAGCATCGGGACTAGCGGACTTACAGATACGCAGTATTTT.

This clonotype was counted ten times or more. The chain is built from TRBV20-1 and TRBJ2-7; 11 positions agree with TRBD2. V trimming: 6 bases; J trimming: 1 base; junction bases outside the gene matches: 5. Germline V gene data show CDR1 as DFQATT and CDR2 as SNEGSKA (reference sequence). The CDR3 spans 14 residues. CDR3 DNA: TGCAGTGCGACCGGGACTAGCGGATCCTACGAGCAGTACTTC. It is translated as CSATGTSGSYEQYF.

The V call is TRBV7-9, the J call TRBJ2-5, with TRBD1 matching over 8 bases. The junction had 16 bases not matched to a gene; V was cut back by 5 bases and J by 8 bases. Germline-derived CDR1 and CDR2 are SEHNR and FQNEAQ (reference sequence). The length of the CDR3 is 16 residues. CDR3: CASSKQSTGVYDTQYF. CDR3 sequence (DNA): TGTGCCAGCAGCAAGCAATCGACAGGGGTTTACGACACCCAGTACTTC.

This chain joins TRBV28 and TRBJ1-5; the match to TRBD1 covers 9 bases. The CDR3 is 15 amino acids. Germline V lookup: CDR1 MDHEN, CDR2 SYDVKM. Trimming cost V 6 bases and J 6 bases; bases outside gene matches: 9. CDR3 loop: CASSFGDRASQPQHF. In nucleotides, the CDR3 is TGTGCCAGCAGCTTTGGGGACAGGGCGAGTCAGCCCCAGCATTTT.

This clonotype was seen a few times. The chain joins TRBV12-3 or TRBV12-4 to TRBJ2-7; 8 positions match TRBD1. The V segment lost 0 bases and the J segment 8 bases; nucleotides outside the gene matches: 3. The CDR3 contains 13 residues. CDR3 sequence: CASSLAVRGQQYF. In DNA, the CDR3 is TGTGCCAGCAGTTTAGCGGTCAGGGGGCAGCAGTACTTC.

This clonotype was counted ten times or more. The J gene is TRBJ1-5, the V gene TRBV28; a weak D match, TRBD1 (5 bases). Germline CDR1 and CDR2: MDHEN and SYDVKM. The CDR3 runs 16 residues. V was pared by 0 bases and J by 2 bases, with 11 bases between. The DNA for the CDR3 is TGTGCCAGCAGTTTATGGGGAGGGGCGGGCAATCAGCCCCAGCATTTT. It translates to CASSLWGGAGNQPQHF. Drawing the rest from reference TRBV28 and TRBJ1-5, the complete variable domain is DVKVTQSSRYLVKRTGEKVFLECVQDMDHENMFWYRQDPGLGLRLIYFSYDVKMKEKGDIPEGYSVSREKKERFSLILESASTNQTSMYLCASSLWGGAGNQPQHFGDGTRLSIL.

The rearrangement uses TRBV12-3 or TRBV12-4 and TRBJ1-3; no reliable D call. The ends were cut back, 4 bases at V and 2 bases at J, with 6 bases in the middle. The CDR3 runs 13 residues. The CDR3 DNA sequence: TGTGCCAGCAGTTCCACGACTGGAAACACCATATATTTT. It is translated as CASSSTTGNTIYF.

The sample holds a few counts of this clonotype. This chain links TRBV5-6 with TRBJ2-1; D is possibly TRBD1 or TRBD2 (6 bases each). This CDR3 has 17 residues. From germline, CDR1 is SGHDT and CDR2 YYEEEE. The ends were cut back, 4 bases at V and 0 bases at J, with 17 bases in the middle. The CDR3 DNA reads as TGTGCCAGCAGCCCGGATCCGGGGGCCCTCTCCTACAATGAGCAGTTCTTC. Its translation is CASSPDPGALSYNEQFF.

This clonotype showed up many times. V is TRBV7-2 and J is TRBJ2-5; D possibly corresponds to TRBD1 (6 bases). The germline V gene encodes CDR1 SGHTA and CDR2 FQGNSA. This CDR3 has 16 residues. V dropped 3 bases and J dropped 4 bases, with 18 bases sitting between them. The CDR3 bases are TGTGCCAGCAGCTTGAATATGGACAGTTTTGGAGAGACCCAGTACTTC. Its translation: CASSLNMDSFGETQYF.

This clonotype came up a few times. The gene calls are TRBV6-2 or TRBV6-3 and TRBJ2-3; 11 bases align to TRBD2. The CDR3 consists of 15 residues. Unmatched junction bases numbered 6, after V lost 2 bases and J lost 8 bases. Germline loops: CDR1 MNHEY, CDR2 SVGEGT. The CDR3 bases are TGTGCCAGCAGTTACGATAGCGGGGGGGCCCGTACGCAGTATTTT. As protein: CASSYDSGGARTQYF.